This is a list of T cell receptor beta chains from one sample in a study of circulating CD8 cells and anti-PD-1 response in melanoma. Using its own MiXCR run on the reads, TCRdb lists one record per CDR3 protein. The sample shows about 300 distinct CDR3 sequences, about 10% of them seen only once. Here the sequenced sample was CD8+ T cells from PBMCs, taken at baseline or after one month of anti-PD-1 therapy (not recorded which). These receptors were taken from a human donor with melanoma. CDR3s include the opening cysteine and the closing phenylalanine or tryptophan. A D gene is named only where the DNA matches it firmly. Rows give clone size only sometimes, using once, few, many, or a class for an expanded clone.

v_gene,d_gene,abundance,j_gene,CDR3aa,CDR3nt
TRBV30,NA,large,TRBJ1-1,CAWSEENTEAFF,TGTGCCTGGAGTGAGGAGAACACTGAAGCTTTCTTT
TRBV20-1,NA,large,TRBJ2-7,CSASPWAPEGTYEQYF,TGCAGTGCTAGTCCCTGGGCGCCGGAGGGGACCTACGAGCAGTACTTC
TRBV7-2,NA,hyperexpanded,TRBJ1-1,CASSSSPQNTEAFF,TGTGCCAGCAGCTCCTCTCCTCAGAACACTGAAGCTTTCTTT
TRBV14,NA,large,TRBJ2-3,CASSPGVANTDTQYF,TGTGCCAGCAGCCCGGGAGTGGCGAACACAGATACGCAGTATTTT
TRBV19,TRBD1,NA,TRBJ2-3,CGSSSPLSLRDRGNADTQYF,TGTGGCAGTAGTTCGCCCTTATCCCTCCGCGACAGGGGGAATGCAGATACGCAGTATTTT
TRBV12-3/TRBV12-4,NA,large,TRBJ2-3,CASNHPATSTDTQYF,TGTGCCAGCAACCACCCCGCCACTAGCACAGATACGCAGTATTTT
TRBV19,NA,medium-sized,TRBJ2-5,CASSSRSGETQYF,TGTGCCAGTAGTAGCCGGAGTGGGGAGACCCAGTACTTC
TRBV19,TRBD2,medium-sized,TRBJ2-1,CASSRTSGGAEEQFF,TGTGCCAGTAGTAGGACTAGCGGGGGGGCCGAGGAGCAGTTCTTC
TRBV20-1,NA,few,TRBJ2-7,CSARDLTYEQYF,TGCAGTGCTAGAGACCTCACCTACGAGCAGTACTTC
TRBV4-3,NA,large,TRBJ1-5,CASSQDRGYNQPQHF,TGCGCCAGCAGCCAAGACAGGGGATACAATCAGCCCCAGCATTTT
TRBV29-1,TRBD1,large,TRBJ2-7,CSAGTGTYEQYF,TGCAGCGCCGGGACAGGTACCTACGAGCAGTACTTC
TRBV7-6,TRBD2,large,TRBJ2-3,CASSSSGGGNPTDTQYF,TGTGCCAGCAGCTCCAGTGGCGGGGGGAACCCCACAGATACGCAGTATTTT
TRBV20-1,TRBD1,large,TRBJ2-2,CSARPMDRVGAGELFF,TGCAGTGCTAGACCCATGGACAGGGTGGGCGCCGGGGAGCTGTTTTTT
TRBV2,NA,large,TRBJ1-1,CASTRSTEMNTEAFF,TGTGCCAGCACCCGATCGACTGAAATGAACACTGAAGCTTTCTTT
TRBV28,NA,few,TRBJ2-6,CASTRQAGANVLTF,TGTGCCAGCACCCGGCAAGCTGGGGCCAACGTCCTGACTTTC
TRBV19,TRBD2,few,TRBJ2-2,CASSPAGEMNAGELFF,TGTGCCAGTAGTCCAGCGGGGGAGATGAATGCCGGGGAGCTGTTTTTT
TRBV2,TRBD2,large,TRBJ2-2,CASERGAYTGELFF,TGTGCCAGCGAGCGGGGGGCTTACACCGGGGAGCTGTTTTTT
TRBV20-1,NA,large,TRBJ2-3,CSARGGPTDTQYF,TGCAGTGCTAGGGGCGGGCCCACAGATACGCAGTATTTT
TRBV25-1,NA,few,TRBJ2-3,CASGWDTDTRYF,TGTGCCAGCGGATGGGACACAGATACGCGGTATTTT
TRBV7-9,TRBD1,NA,TRBJ2-7,CASRRQGRNEAHEQYF,TGTGCCAGCAGAAGACAGGGGCGAAATGAGGCTCACGAGCAGTACTTC
TRBV5-5,NA,few,TRBJ2-7,CASSLTTGKRNEQYF,TGTGCCAGCAGCTTGACGACAGGCAAGAGAAACGAGCAGTACTTC
TRBV24-1,NA,medium-sized,TRBJ1-1,CATSDFEGTAFF,TGTGCCACCAGTGATTTCGAGGGGACAGCTTTCTTT